This record covers a single TCR beta chain. Methods used by the authors: Amplified reference gene primers provided the basis for estimating nucleated cell counts. The protocol was immunoSEQ multiplex PCR, while the TCRdb copy is restricted to in-frame clones and leaves out a portion. V and J calls and clone size come straight from that table; D and trimming were deduced from the DNA. The sample comprises some 150,000 clones, 70% to 90% of which are singletons, and roughly 0.8% rests with the top ten. This record comes from a study of blood T cell repertoires in COVID-19. Study at large: Sites across the United States, Italy and Spain contributed samples from acute and convalescent COVID-19.

Each recovered donor of Cohort 3 presented with two negative PCRs, clearance, or symptom resolution. The CDR3 consists of 15 residues. Trimming took 5 bases from V and 4 from J, leaving 18 bases between them. Germline CDR1 reads SGHRS; CDR2 reads YFSETQ. The V gene is TRBV5-1, the J gene TRBJ1-1; possible D gene TRBD1, 5 bases. The sequence was collected from a woman aged 18-29 years who had recovered from COVID-19. The sequenced sample was PBMCs or T cells enriched from blood (not recorded which). DNA of the CDR3: TGCGCCAGCAGTCGACGGGTCGACAGTCCCACTGAAGCTTTCTTT. Protein sequence: CASSRRVDSPTEAFF.